This TCR beta chain was found in a study of shared clonotypes between healthy human individuals. Donors had no recently reported acute infections or vaccinations and were HIV-negative. Germline-derived CDR1 and CDR2 are KGHSH and LQKENI. Trimming removed 5 bases at V and 6 bases at J, with 11 bases between. This CDR3 is 12 amino acids long. The assay was immunoSEQ multiplex PCR, and TCRdb's table has in-frame clones only and misses some. This sample has about 180,000 clones; 85% to 95% occur once, and the top ten carry around 0.072%. This TCR was sampled from a woman in her 30s in good health. The sample comprised naive CD4+ T cells sorted from blood. The subset denotes: CD45RA+ positively selected. The chain combines TRBV18 with TRBJ2-7; no definite D call. CDR3 DNA: TGTGCCAGCTCAGGCCCCCTCTCCGAGCAGTACTTC. It is translated as CASSGPLSEQYF.